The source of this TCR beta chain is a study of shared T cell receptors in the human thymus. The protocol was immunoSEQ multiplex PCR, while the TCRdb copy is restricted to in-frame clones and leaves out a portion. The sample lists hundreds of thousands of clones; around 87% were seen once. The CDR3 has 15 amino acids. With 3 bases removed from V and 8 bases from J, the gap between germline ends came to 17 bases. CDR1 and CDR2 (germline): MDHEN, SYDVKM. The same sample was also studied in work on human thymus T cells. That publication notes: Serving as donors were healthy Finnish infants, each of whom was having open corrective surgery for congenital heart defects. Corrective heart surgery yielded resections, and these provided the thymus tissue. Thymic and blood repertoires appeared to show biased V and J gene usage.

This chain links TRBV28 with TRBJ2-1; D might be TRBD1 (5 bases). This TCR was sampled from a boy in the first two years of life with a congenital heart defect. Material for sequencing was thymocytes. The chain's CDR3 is CASSFVLKTADEQFF. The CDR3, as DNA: TGTGCCAGCAGTTTTGTTCTCAAGACAGCCGATGAGCAGTTCTTC.